The source of this T cell receptor (beta chain) is a study of shared clonotypes between healthy human individuals (dated by TCRdb to about 2020). Some background on the complete study: The cohort comprised two women and a few men aged 18 to 49 years. Per donor, leukapheresis produced somewhere between about 0.9 and 9.5 billion PBMCs. Different laboratories and diverse techniques were used to prepare libraries and sequence TCR repertoires, to increase sequencing depth and limit assay-specific biases. To estimate repertoire size and how much clonotypes are shared between individuals, the study performed deep sequencing of blood TCR repertoires from a handful of healthy adults. Per donor, three plates each were used for CD4 naive and CD4 memory, two for CD8 naive, and one for CD8 memory. Overall study results and their limits: Estimated clonotype richness was generally larger for naive than for memory subsets. Rarefaction of sorted-subset datasets indicated incomplete sequencing despite the large sequencing depth. Clonotypes shared by all four sorted-subset donors showed higher generation probabilities than non-shared clonotypes. The small number of donors limited the genetic and exposure-history diversity represented. Sharing across several donors was observed for about 5% of naive CD4, about 3.2% of naive CD8, 2% to 2.5% of memory CD4, and about 0.4% of memory CD8 clonotypes. Based on pairwise subsampling, the degree of clonotype sharing among donors was expected to be affected by sequencing depth. Sampling was restricted to blood, and TCR repertoires in tissue are likely to differ from TCR repertoires in blood.

On this clone itself: There is no known antigen for this receptor. No base quality values were provided; no much bigger clone lies one nucleotide off.

Inclusive of the bounding cysteine and phenylalanine, the CDR3 is 16 residues long. Here the CDR3 DNA is all that survives: 48 bases in frame from base 1. The trim is 3 bases for V and 4 bases for J, with a gap of 15 bases between the germline ends. Via the germline V gene, CDR1 is LGHNA and CDR2 YNFKEQ. Using the deep immunoSEQ assay, multiplex PCR amplified TCR CDR3 regions from genomic DNA. Extracted genomic DNA from each cell subset was distributed evenly across all wells of several immunoSEQ 96-well plates, and each plate was treated as a replicate. For sorted subsets, 150 to 200 ng genomic DNA, equal to tens of thousands of T cell genomes, was loaded into each replicate PCR. The purified libraries were quantified using a Qubit 3.0 fluorometer, sized with a Bioanalyzer 2100, and then quantified again using the KAPA Library Quantification kit. Every immunoSEQ 96-well plate was sequenced on a dedicated single-read 150-cycle Illumina NextSeq 550 flow cell. The authors' analysis ran thus. Because only junctional sequences without quality scores were contained in the immunoSEQ output, filtering matching that applied to full-length reads could not be performed. Sequences were annotated with PyIR, a Python wrapper for IgBLAST v1.9, and V/J genes and CDR3 were assigned using IMGT germline references. Any read was removed if the V/J assignment was weak (E-value above 1e-6), the CDR3 was missing, or the read contained stop codons, out-of-frame junctions, or ambiguous translated residues. A V3J clonotype was defined by an identical inferred V gene, J gene, and CDR3 amino acid sequence. Percentage overlap between repertoires was calculated by dividing the number of shared unique clonotypes by the size of the smaller repertoire. Three approaches were used to assess repertoire richness: RTK rarefaction, the Chao1 estimator, and Recon v2.1 estimates of unobserved clonotypes. OLGA was used to compute generation probabilities for all TCRbeta clonotypes that the gDNA method yielded from a few donors. Imported from immuneACCESS, the table was reduced by TCRdb to in-frame sequences with V and J called. These copies leave out some clones; in studies compared against another copy, an unresolved V gene accounts for under half, and the cause of the remainder is not known. From that table come the V and J calls and clone size; the DNA was used to work out D and trimming. This sample has about 2.3 million clones in its table, and 92% of those were observed once. 0.37% of the sample comes from the top ten.

Healthy HIV-negative adults with no recently reported acute infections or vaccinations were included as donors. Only Caucasian adults living in Nashville, Tennessee, USA were represented among the donors. Magnetic negative selection was used to enrich CD4+ T cells, after which naive cells were positively selected on CD45RA and the negative fraction became the memory subset. Blood was collected by leukapheresis, and PBMCs were isolated by Ficoll-Histopaque density gradient centrifugation and then cryopreserved in liquid nitrogen vapor phase. Analytical flow cytometry was used to check the purity and quantity of each magnetically sorted T cell population. Each sorted fraction had its genomic DNA isolated and then quantified by UV absorbance on a Nanodrop 2000c.

The specimen sequenced was naive CD4+ T cells from PBMCs. The sample's cell subset or site label, in plain terms: CD45RA+ positively selected. The rearranged chain carries TRBV4-2 and TRBJ2-2; no D gene can be assigned with confidence. This clonotype originated in a man between 18 and 29 years old in good health. Some clones in this sample may be carry-over from other donors' samples. Read as DNA, the sequence is TGTGCCAGCAGCCATCCAAACCCCCGAGCCACCGGGGAGCTGTTTTTT. This gives the protein CASSHPNPRATGELFF.